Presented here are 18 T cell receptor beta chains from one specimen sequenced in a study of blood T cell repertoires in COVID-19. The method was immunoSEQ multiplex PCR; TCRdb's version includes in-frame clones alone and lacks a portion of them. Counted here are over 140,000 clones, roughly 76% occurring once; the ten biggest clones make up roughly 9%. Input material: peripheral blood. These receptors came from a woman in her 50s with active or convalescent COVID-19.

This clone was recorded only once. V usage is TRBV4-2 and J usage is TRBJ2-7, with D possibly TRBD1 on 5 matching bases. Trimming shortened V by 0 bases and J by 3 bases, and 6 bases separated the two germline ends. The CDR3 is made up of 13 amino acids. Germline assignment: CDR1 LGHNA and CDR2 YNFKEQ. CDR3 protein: CASSQDRDYEQYF. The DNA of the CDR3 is TGTGCCAGCAGCCAAGACAGGGACTACGAGCAGTACTTC.

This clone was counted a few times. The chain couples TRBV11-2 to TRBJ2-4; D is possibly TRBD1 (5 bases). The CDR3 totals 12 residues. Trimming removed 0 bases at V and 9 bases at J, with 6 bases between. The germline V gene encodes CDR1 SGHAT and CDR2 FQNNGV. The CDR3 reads CASSLDRGIQYF. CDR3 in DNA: TGTGCCAGCAGCTTAGATAGGGGCATTCAGTACTTC.

For the CDR3, the DNA is TGTGCCAGCAGCGGAGTAGCTAATGAAAAACTGTTTTTT. Its protein is CASSGVANEKLFF. The V call is TRBV5-6, the J call TRBJ1-4; D uncertain. Per the germline V gene, CDR1 is SGHDT and CDR2 is YYEEEE. The CDR3 covers 13 residues. Trimming removed 4 bases at V and 3 bases at J, with 7 bases between.

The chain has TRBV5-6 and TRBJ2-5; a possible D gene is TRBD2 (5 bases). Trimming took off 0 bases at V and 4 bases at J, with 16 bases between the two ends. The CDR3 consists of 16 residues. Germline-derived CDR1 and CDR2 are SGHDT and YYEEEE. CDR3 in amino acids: CASSLATVYGRETQYF. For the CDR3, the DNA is TGTGCCAGCAGCTTGGCCACTGTCTATGGGAGAGAGACCCAGTACTTC.

The CDR3: CASSGGLGYEQYF. CDR3 coding DNA: TGTGCCAGCAGTGGGGGACTAGGGTACGAGCAGTACTTC. V gene TRBV2 combines with J gene TRBJ2-7; 8 nucleotides agree with TRBD2. CDR1 is SNHLY and CDR2 is FYNNEI in the germline V gene. The length of the CDR3 is 13 residues. V was clipped by 4 bases and J by 4 bases; unmatched bases: 3.

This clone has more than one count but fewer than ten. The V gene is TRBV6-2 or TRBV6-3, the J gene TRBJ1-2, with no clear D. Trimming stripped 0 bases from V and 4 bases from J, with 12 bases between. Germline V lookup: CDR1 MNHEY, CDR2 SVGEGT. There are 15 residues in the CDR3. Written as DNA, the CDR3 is TGTGCCAGCAGTTACTCGGGAGCGGCTTTCTATGGCTACACCTTC. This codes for CASSYSGAAFYGYTF.

Written as DNA, the CDR3 is TGTGCCAGCAGCTTAGGGGGCTCAGACTCCTACGAGCAGTACTTC. This gives the protein CASSLGGSDSYEQYF. The genes are TRBV7-2 and TRBJ2-7; a possible D gene is TRBD1 (5 bases). Per the germline V gene, CDR1 is SGHTA and CDR2 is FQGNSA. Trimming removed 1 base from V and 0 bases from J, with 10 bases in between. The CDR3 runs to 15 residues.

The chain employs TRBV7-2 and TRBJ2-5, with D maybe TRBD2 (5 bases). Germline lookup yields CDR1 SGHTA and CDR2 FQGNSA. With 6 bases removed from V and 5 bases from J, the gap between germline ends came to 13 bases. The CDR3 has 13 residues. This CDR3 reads CASSTSGGETQYF. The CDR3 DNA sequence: TGTGCCAGCAGTACCTCGGGCGGGGAGACCCAGTACTTC.

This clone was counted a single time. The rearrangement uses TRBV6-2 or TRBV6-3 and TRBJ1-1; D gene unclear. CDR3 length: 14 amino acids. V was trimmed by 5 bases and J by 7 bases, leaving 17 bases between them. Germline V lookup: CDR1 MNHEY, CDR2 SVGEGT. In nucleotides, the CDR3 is TGTGCCAGCAGTCTCCGGGCCCGGGGAAGTGAAGCTTTCTTT. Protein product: CASSLRARGSEAFF.

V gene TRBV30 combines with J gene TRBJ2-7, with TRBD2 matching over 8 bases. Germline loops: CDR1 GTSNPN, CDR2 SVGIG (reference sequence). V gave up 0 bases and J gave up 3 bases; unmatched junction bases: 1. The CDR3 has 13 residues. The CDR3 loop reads CAWSVTSGYEQYF. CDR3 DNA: TGTGCCTGGAGTGTAACTAGCGGCTACGAGCAGTACTTC.

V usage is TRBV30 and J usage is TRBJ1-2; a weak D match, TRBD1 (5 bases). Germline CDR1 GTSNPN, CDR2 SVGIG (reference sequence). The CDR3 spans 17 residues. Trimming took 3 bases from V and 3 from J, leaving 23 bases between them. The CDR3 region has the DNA TGTGCCTGGAGGGCTAGCGGAGGGCAGGGCCCTTACTATGGCTACACCTTC. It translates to CAWRASGGQGPYYGYTF. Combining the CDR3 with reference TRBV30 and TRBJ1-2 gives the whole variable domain SQTIHQWPATLVQPVGSPLSLECTVEGTSNPNLYWYRQAAGRGLQLLFYSVGIGQISSEVPQNLSASRPQDRQFILSSKKLLLSDSGFYLCAWRASGGQGPYYGYTFGSGTRLTVV.

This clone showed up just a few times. The CDR3 region has the DNA TGTGCCAGCAGCTTGTCTGGAGGGCCGATGAGTACAGATACGCAGTATTTT. Residues: CASSLSGGPMSTDTQYF. V usage is TRBV5-5 and J usage is TRBJ2-3; D may be TRBD2 (6 bases). CDR3 length: 17 residues. Germline loops: CDR1 SGHKS, CDR2 YYEKEE (reference sequence). The germline V and J ends were trimmed by 1 base and 3 bases, with 18 bases remaining between them. The entire variable domain, with the rest obtained from reference TRBV5-5 and TRBJ2-3, is as follows: DAGVTQSPTHLIKTRGQQVTLRCSPISGHKSVSWYQQVLGQGPQFIFQYYEKEERGRGNFPDRFSARQFPNYSSELNVNALLLGDSALYLCASSLSGGPMSTDTQYFGPGTRLTVL.

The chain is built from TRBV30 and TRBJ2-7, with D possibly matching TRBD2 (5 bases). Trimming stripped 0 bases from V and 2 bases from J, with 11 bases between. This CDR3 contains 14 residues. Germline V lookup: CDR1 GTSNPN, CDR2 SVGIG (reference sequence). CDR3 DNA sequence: TGTGCCTGGAGTGTCGGGTACGGGGCCTACGAGCAGTACTTC. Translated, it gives CAWSVGYGAYEQYF.

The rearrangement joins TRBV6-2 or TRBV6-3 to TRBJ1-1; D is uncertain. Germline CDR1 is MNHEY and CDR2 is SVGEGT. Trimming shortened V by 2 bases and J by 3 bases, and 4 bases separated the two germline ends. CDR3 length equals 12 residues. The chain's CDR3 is CASSYRDTEAFF. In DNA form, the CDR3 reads TGTGCCAGCAGTTACAGAGACACTGAAGCTTTCTTT.

The CDR3 sequence is CASSQDLVGSEQYF. The CDR3 nucleotides read TGCGCCAGCAGCCAAGATCTAGTCGGCTCCGAGCAGTACTTC. The chain joins TRBV4-3 to TRBJ2-7, with unresolved D. Germline-derived CDR1 and CDR2 are LGHNA and YSLEER. The CDR3 sequence is 14 residues long. V shed 0 bases and J shed 6 bases, with 12 bases lying between them.

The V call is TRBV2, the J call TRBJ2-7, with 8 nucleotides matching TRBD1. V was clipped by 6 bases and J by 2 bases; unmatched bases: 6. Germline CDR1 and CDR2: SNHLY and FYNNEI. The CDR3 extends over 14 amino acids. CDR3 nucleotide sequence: TGTGCCAGCAGCAGGGGGCGTAGGGCCTACGAGCAGTACTTC. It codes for CASSRGRRAYEQYF.

CDR3 bases: TGTGCCAGCAGCGCTACTAGCGGGAAAGAGACCCAGTACTTC. Translated: CASSATSGKETQYF. V is TRBV7-9 and J is TRBJ2-5, with TRBD2 matching over 10 bases. The germline gives CDR1 SEHNR, CDR2 FQNEAQ (reference sequence). The CDR3 sequence is 14 residues long. Trimming at V came to 5 bases and at J to 3 bases, leaving 3 bases not matched to a gene.

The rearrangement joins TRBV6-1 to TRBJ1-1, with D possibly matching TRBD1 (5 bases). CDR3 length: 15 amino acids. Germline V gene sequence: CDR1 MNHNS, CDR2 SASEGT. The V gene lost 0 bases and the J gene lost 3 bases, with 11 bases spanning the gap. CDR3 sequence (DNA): TGTGCCAGCAGTGAAGCGGGGGGGTTATACACTGAAGCTTTCTTT. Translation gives CASSEAGGLYTEAFF.